A selection of T cell receptor beta chains follows, all from one sample in a study of T cells in Graves' hyperthyroidism and ophthalmopathy. Each CDR3 protein is one row after TCRdb ran MiXCR on the multiplex PCR reads. This sample has hundreds of thousands of distinct CDR3 sequences, with 15% found just once. The sample comprised blood. These receptors were collected from a woman aged 30 to 39 with Graves' hyperthyroidism. Each CDR3 is given with its conserved first and last residue. The D gene is left open where the match is weak. For some rows the clone size is stated as once, few or many, or as a class when expanded; others skip it.

clone_size: many; d_call: NA; j_call: TRBJ2-3; v_call: TRBV7-2; cdr3_nt: TGTGCCAGCAGCTTAGTTAAAGGAGCGGGTACAGATACGCAGTATTTT; cdr3_aa: CASSLVKGAGTDTQYF
clone_size: few; d_call: TRBD2; j_call: TRBJ2-3; v_call: TRBV20-1; cdr3_nt: TGCAGTGCAATACACGGGGGGGCCACAGATACGCAGTATTTT; cdr3_aa: CSAIHGGATDTQYF
clone_size: many; d_call: NA; j_call: TRBJ1-5; v_call: TRBV7-3; cdr3_nt: TGTGCCAGCAGCGAATGGAGTCAGCCCCAGCATTTT; cdr3_aa: CASSEWSQPQHF
clone_size: many; d_call: TRBD2; j_call: TRBJ2-1; v_call: TRBV9; cdr3_nt: TGTGCCAGCAGCGTTTCTAGCGGGTACAATGAGCAGTTCTTC; cdr3_aa: CASSVSSGYNEQFF
clone_size: few; d_call: TRBD2; j_call: TRBJ2-3; v_call: TRBV7-8; cdr3_nt: TGTGCCAGCAGCTTAGAAGCGGGAGGTGACACAGATACGCAGTATTTT; cdr3_aa: CASSLEAGGDTDTQYF
clone_size: once; d_call: NA; j_call: TRBJ2-7; v_call: TRBV20-1; cdr3_nt: TGCAGTGCTAGAGGGGGAAATGGTCAGTACGAGCAGTACTTC; cdr3_aa: CSARGGNGQYEQYF
clone_size: NA; d_call: NA; j_call: TRBJ2-7; v_call: TRBV5-4; cdr3_nt: TGTGCCAGCAGCTTGCGGGCGGAGGGCGCTATAGAGCAGTACTTC; cdr3_aa: CASSLRAEGAIEQYF
clone_size: NA; d_call: NA; j_call: TRBJ2-1; v_call: TRBV14; cdr3_nt: TGTGCCAGCGCTTGGCTTGGGGGAACCTCCTACAATGAGCAGTTCTTC; cdr3_aa: CASAWLGGTSYNEQFF
clone_size: many; d_call: NA; j_call: TRBJ2-1; v_call: TRBV3-1; cdr3_nt: TGTGCCAGCAGCCGCACGAGGACGACGGATGAGCAGTTCTTC; cdr3_aa: CASSRTRTTDEQFF
clone_size: few; d_call: NA; j_call: TRBJ2-7; v_call: TRBV6-1; cdr3_nt: TGTGCCAGCAGTCCCGGGACACTCCCCTACGAGCAGTACTTC; cdr3_aa: CASSPGTLPYEQYF
clone_size: NA; d_call: NA; j_call: TRBJ2-1; v_call: TRBV24-1; cdr3_nt: TGTGCCACCAGGCGGAGCTCCTACAATGGGCAGTTCTTC; cdr3_aa: CATRRSSYNGQFF
clone_size: few; d_call: NA; j_call: TRBJ2-6; v_call: TRBV6-2/TRBV6-3; cdr3_nt: TGTGCCAGCAGATTAATGTACTCTGGGGCCAACGTCCTGACTTTC; cdr3_aa: CASRLMYSGANVLTF
clone_size: few; d_call: NA; j_call: TRBJ2-1; v_call: TRBV6-1; cdr3_nt: TGTGCCAGCACAGAAAGAAGTCCCTACAATGAGCAGTTCTTC; cdr3_aa: CASTERSPYNEQFF
clone_size: NA; d_call: TRBD1; j_call: TRBJ2-5; v_call: TRBV18; cdr3_nt: TGTGCCAGCTCACCTAACAGAGGGGGCAGGTTCGGAGAGACCCAGTACTTC; cdr3_aa: CASSPNRGGRFGETQYF
clone_size: many; d_call: TRBD2; j_call: TRBJ2-7; v_call: TRBV7-9; cdr3_nt: TGTGCCAGCAGCGACGGACTAGCGGGAGGGCCAGGAACCTACGAGCAGTACTTC; cdr3_aa: CASSDGLAGGPGTYEQYF
clone_size: many; d_call: TRBD2; j_call: TRBJ2-4; v_call: TRBV18; cdr3_nt: TGTGCCAGCTCACCAATTGAGCGGGAGAGTCAGTACTTC; cdr3_aa: CASSPIERESQYF
clone_size: many; d_call: TRBD2; j_call: TRBJ2-1; v_call: TRBV6-1; cdr3_nt: TGTGCCAGCAGTGTACTACTAGCGGGAGGCCAGTTCTTC; cdr3_aa: CASSVLLAGGQFF
clone_size: many; d_call: NA; j_call: TRBJ1-5; v_call: TRBV9; cdr3_nt: TGTGCCAGCAGCCCAAATCCCAATCAGCCCCAGCATTTT; cdr3_aa: CASSPNPNQPQHF
clone_size: many; d_call: TRBD2; j_call: TRBJ2-1; v_call: TRBV6-5; cdr3_nt: TGTGCCAGCAGTTACGGGGCGGGAGAGTACAATGAGCAGTTCTTC; cdr3_aa: CASSYGAGEYNEQFF
clone_size: many; d_call: TRBD1; j_call: TRBJ1-1; v_call: TRBV11-2; cdr3_nt: TGTGCCAGCAGCTTACAGGGGGCGATCACTGAAGCTTTCTTT; cdr3_aa: CASSLQGAITEAFF
clone_size: NA; d_call: TRBD2; j_call: TRBJ2-7; v_call: TRBV20-1; cdr3_nt: TGCAGTGCTAGGGATTCTAGCGGGGGTATCAACGAGCAGTACTTC; cdr3_aa: CSARDSSGGINEQYF
clone_size: NA; d_call: NA; j_call: TRBJ2-2; v_call: TRBV28; cdr3_nt: TGTGCCAGCAGTCCTCGACGTGGGGCCTCACAGCTGTTTTTT; cdr3_aa: CASSPRRGASQLFF
clone_size: NA; d_call: TRBD1; j_call: TRBJ2-1; v_call: TRBV28; cdr3_nt: TGTGCCAGCAGACTTCTACAGGGGGTTCGTGAGCAGTTCTTC; cdr3_aa: CASRLLQGVREQFF
clone_size: NA; d_call: TRBD1; j_call: TRBJ2-2; v_call: TRBV7-6; cdr3_nt: TGTGCCACCACCGGGACAGGGGTAACCGGGGAGCTGTTTTTT; cdr3_aa: CATTGTGVTGELFF
clone_size: many; d_call: TRBD2; j_call: TRBJ2-7; v_call: TRBV27; cdr3_nt: TGTGCCAGCAGCTCCGTCACTAGCGGGAGGGACGAGCAGTACTTC; cdr3_aa: CASSSVTSGRDEQYF
clone_size: many; d_call: TRBD2; j_call: TRBJ2-2; v_call: TRBV2; cdr3_nt: TGTGCCAGCAGTGAAAGGACTAGCGGGAGCACCGGGGAGCTGTTTTTT; cdr3_aa: CASSERTSGSTGELFF
clone_size: many; d_call: NA; j_call: TRBJ2-7; v_call: TRBV12-3/TRBV12-4; cdr3_nt: TGTGCCAGCAGTTTAGGAGGAGTCTCCTACGAGCAGTACTTC; cdr3_aa: CASSLGGVSYEQYF
clone_size: NA; d_call: NA; j_call: TRBJ2-2; v_call: TRBV25-1; cdr3_nt: TGTGCCAGCACATTCGACGGACCGAACACCGGGGAGCTGTTTTTT; cdr3_aa: CASTFDGPNTGELFF
clone_size: few; d_call: NA; j_call: TRBJ2-6; v_call: TRBV27; cdr3_nt: TGTGCCAGCCGGCAGGAGACTGGGGCCAACGTCCTGACTTTC; cdr3_aa: CASRQETGANVLTF
clone_size: many; d_call: TRBD1; j_call: TRBJ2-3; v_call: TRBV3-1; cdr3_nt: TGTGCCAGCAGCGACAGGGGTGGCGGCACAGATACGCAGTATTTT; cdr3_aa: CASSDRGGGTDTQYF
clone_size: few; d_call: TRBD1; j_call: TRBJ2-5; v_call: TRBV27; cdr3_nt: TGTGCCAGCAGTCACAGGGGTGGGCAAGAGACCCAGTACTTC; cdr3_aa: CASSHRGGQETQYF
clone_size: many; d_call: NA; j_call: TRBJ2-1; v_call: TRBV6-1; cdr3_nt: TGTGCCAGCACCGGAGCCTCGAGGGCCTACAATGAGCAGTTCTTC; cdr3_aa: CASTGASRAYNEQFF
clone_size: few; d_call: TRBD2; j_call: TRBJ2-5; v_call: TRBV6-2/TRBV6-3; cdr3_nt: TGTGCCAGCAGTTCTCTAGCGGTCCAAGAGACCCAGTACTTC; cdr3_aa: CASSSLAVQETQYF
clone_size: NA; d_call: NA; j_call: TRBJ2-7; v_call: TRBV7-9; cdr3_nt: TGTGCCAGCAGCTCCATGCGGTCCTACGAGCAGTACTTC; cdr3_aa: CASSSMRSYEQYF
clone_size: NA; d_call: TRBD2; j_call: TRBJ2-3; v_call: TRBV7-3; cdr3_nt: TGTGCCAGCAGTATAACGGGGGGGCCGAGCACAGATACGCAGTATTTT; cdr3_aa: CASSITGGPSTDTQYF
clone_size: NA; d_call: NA; j_call: TRBJ1-2; v_call: TRBV5-1; cdr3_nt: TGCGCCAGCAGCTTCGTCTCCGGGGCGCTAGATGGCTACACCTTC; cdr3_aa: CASSFVSGALDGYTF